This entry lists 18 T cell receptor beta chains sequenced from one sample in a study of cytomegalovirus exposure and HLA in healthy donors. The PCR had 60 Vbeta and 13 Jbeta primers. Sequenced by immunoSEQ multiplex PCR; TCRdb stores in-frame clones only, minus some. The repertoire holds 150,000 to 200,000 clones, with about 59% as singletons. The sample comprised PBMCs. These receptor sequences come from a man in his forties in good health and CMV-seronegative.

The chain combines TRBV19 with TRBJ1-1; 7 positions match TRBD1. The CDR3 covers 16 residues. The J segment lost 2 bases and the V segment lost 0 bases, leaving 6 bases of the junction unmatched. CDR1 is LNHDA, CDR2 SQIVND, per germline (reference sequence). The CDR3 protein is CASSIEQGGTNTEAFF. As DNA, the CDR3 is TGTGCCAGTAGTATAGAGCAGGGGGGAACAAACACTGAAGCTTTCTTT.

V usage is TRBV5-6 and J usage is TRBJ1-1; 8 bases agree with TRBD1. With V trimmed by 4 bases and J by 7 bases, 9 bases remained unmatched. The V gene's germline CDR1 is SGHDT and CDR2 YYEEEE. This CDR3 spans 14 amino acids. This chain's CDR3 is CASSPWTGYIEAFF. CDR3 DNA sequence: TGTGCCAGCAGCCCCTGGACAGGGTATATTGAAGCTTTCTTT.

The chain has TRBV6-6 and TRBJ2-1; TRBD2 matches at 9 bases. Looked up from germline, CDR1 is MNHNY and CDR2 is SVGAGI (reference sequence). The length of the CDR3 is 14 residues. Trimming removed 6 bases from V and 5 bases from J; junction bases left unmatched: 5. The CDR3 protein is CASRVAGEDNEQFF. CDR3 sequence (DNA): TGTGCCAGCAGGGTAGCGGGGGAGGACAATGAGCAGTTCTTC.

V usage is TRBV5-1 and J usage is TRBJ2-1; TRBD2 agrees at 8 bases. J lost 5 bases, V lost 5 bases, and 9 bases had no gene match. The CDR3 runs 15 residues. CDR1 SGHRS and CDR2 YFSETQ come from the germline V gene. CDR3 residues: CASSLSSGYNNEQFF. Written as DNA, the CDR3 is TGCGCCAGCAGTTTGTCTAGCGGGTACAACAATGAGCAGTTCTTC.

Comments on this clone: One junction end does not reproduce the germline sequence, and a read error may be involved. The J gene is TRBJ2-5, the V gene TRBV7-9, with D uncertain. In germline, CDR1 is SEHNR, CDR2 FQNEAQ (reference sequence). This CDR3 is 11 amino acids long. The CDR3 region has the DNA TGTTCCAGCAGCCCATCAGAGACCCAGTACTTC. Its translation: CSSSPSETQYF.

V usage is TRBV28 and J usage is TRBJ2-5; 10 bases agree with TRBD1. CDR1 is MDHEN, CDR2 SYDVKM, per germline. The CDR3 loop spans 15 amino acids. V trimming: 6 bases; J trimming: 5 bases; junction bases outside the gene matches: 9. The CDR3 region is CASSTPGQGMETQYF. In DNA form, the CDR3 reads TGTGCCAGCAGCACACCGGGACAGGGGATGGAGACCCAGTACTTC.

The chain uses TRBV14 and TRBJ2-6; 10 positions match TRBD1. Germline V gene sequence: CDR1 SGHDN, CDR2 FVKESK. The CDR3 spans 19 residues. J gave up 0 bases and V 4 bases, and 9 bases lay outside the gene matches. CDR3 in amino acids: CASSPPLGQGSSGANVLTF. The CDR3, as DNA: TGTGCCAGCAGCCCACCCTTGGGACAGGGGTCCTCTGGGGCCAACGTCCTGACTTTC.

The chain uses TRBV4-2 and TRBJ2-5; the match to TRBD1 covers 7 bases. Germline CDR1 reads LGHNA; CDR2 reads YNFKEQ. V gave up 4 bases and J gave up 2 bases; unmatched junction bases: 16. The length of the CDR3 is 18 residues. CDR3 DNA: TGTGCCAGCAGCCCATCCGTTAGACAGGGCTCGACACAAGAGACCCAGTACTTC. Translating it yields CASSPSVRQGSTQETQYF.

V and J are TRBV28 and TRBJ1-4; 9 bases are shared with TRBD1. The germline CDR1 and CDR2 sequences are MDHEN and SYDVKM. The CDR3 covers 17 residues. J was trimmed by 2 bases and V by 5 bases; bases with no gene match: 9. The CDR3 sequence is CASSRPGTGYTNEKLFF. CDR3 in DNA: TGTGCCAGCAGTCGTCCCGGGACAGGGTATACTAATGAAAAACTGTTTTTT.

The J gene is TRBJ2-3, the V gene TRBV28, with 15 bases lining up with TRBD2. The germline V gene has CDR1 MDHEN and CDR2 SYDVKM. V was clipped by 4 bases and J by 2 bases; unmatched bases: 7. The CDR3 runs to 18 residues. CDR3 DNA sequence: TGTGCCAGCAGTTCGGGACTAGCGGGGGGTGGTTCCACAGATACGCAGTATTTT. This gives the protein CASSSGLAGGGSTDTQYF.

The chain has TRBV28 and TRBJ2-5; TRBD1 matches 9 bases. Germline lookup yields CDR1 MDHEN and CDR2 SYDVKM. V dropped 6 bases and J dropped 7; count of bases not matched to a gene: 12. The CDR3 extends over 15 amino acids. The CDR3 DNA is TGTGCCAGCAGCTTCGGGACAGGGAATGTGGGGACCCAGTACTTC. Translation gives CASSFGTGNVGTQYF. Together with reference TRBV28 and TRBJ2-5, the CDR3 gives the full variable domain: DVKVTQSSRYLVKRTGEKVFLECVQDMDHENMFWYRQDPGLGLRLIYFSYDVKMKEKGDIPEGYSVSREKKERFSLILESASTNQTSMYLCASSFGTGNVGTQYFGPGTRLLVL.

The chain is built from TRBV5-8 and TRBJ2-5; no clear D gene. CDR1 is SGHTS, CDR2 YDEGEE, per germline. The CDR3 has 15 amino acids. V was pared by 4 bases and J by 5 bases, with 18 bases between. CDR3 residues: CASSALGPPGETQYF. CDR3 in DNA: TGTGCCAGCAGCGCGCTTGGGCCTCCTGGGGAGACCCAGTACTTC. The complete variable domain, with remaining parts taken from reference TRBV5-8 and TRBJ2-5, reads EAGVTQSPTHLIKTRGQQATLRCSPISGHTSVYWYQQALGLGLQFLLWYDEGEERNRGNFPPRFSGRQFPNYSSELNVNALELEDSALYLCASSALGPPGETQYFGPGTRLLVL.

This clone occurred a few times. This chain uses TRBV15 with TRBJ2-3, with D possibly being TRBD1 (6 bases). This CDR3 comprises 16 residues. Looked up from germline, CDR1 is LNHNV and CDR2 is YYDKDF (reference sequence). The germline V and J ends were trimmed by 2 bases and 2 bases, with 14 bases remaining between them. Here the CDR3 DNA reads TGTGCCACCAGCAGAACCTGGACAGAATTCACAGATACGCAGTATTTT. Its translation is CATSRTWTEFTDTQYF.

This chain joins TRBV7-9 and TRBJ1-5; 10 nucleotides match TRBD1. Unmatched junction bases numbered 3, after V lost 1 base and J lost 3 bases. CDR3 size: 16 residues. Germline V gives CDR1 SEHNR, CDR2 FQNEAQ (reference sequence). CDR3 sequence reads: CASSLGTGGYNQPQHF. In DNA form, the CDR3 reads TGTGCCAGCAGCTTAGGGACAGGGGGTTACAATCAGCCCCAGCATTTT. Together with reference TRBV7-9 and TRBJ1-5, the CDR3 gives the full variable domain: DTGVSQNPRHKITKRGQNVTFRCDPISEHNRLYWYRQTLGQGPEFLTYFQNEAQLEKSRLLSDRFSAERPKGSFSTLEIQRTEQGDSAMYLCASSLGTGGYNQPQHFGDGTRLSIL.

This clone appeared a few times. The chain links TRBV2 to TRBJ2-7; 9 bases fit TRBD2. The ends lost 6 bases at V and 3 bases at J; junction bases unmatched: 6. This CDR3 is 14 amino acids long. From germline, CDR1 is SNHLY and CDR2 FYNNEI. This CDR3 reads CASSKGSGSYEQYF. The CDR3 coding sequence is TGTGCCAGCAGCAAGGGTAGCGGGAGCTACGAGCAGTACTTC.

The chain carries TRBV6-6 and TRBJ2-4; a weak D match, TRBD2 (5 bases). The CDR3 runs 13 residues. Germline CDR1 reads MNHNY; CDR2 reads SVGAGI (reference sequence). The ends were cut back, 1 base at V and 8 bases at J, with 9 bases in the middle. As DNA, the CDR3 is TGTGCCAGCAGTTACTACGGGGAAGACATTCAGTACTTC. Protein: CASSYYGEDIQYF.

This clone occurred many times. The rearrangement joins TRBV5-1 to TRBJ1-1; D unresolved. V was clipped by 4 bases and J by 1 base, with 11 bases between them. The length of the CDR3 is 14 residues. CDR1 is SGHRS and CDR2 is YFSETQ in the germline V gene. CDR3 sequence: CASSRRPPNTEAFF. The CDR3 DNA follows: TGCGCCAGCAGCAGGAGGCCGCCGAACACTGAAGCTTTCTTT.

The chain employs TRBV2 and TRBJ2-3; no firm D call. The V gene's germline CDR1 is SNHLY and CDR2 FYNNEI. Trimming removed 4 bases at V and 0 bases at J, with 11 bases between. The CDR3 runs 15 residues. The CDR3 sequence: CASSVPRGSTDTQYF. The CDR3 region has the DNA TGTGCCAGCAGTGTCCCACGCGGCAGCACAGATACGCAGTATTTT.